This T cell receptor beta chain was captured in a study of Ad26.COV2.S vaccination and SARS-CoV-2 variants. Broader study findings: Relative to placebo recipients, vaccine recipients exhibited elevated spike-specific TCR breadth.

Details on this clone: The antigen remains undetermined.

As to treatment: some 20 received Ad26.COV2.S at low or high dose, single or two shots; several received placebo; per-sample allocation not given. Following the first vaccine or placebo injection, samples were taken on day 63. This CDR3 is built from 13 residues. Trimming removed 6 bases at V and 4 bases at J, with 12 bases between. CDR1 and CDR2 (germline): MNHEY, SVGAGI. Here immunoSEQ multiplex PCR was the method, and the copy in TCRdb shows in-frame clones only, minus some. The sample consists of around 450,000 clones, about 88% of them appearing once. This clonotype was obtained from a person aged 18-60 years who received the Ad26.COV2.S COVID-19 vaccine or a placebo. The V call is TRBV6-5, the J call TRBJ1-2; tentative D call: TRBD1 (5 bases). The specimen was peripheral blood, collected in a trial of Ad26.COV2.S vaccine versus placebo. CDR3 sequence reads: CASSFGTLYGYTF. DNA for the CDR3: TGTGCCAGCAGCTTCGGGACTCTCTATGGCTACACCTTC.